Below, 3 T cell receptor beta chains from the same sample are listed, as sequenced in a study of technical replicates of blood from several donors. Libraries were prepared by immunoSEQ multiplex PCR; TCRdb keeps only in-frame clonotypes and omits some of them. The data contain about 79,000 clones, approximately 94% of them seen just once; the ten biggest clones take up about 0.24%. The sequenced sample consisted of T cells isolated from PBMCs. The receptors were gathered from a human donor in good health.

This clone was seen only once. The CDR3 DNA is TGCGCCAGCAGCTCCGGGACAGGGGGCCAAGAGACCCAGTACTTC. This codes for CASSSGTGGQETQYF. The rearrangement links TRBV5-1 to TRBJ2-5; TRBD1 aligns across 11 bases. Germline V gives CDR1 SGHRS, CDR2 YFSETQ. The CDR3 has 15 amino acids. After removal of 3 bases from V and 1 base from J, the junction contained 2 bases not matched to a gene.

This chain uses TRBV28 with TRBJ2-1, with D perhaps TRBD1 (8 bases). The CDR3 is 16 residues long. The germline V gene has CDR1 MDHEN and CDR2 SYDVKM. V gave up 4 bases and J gave up 3 bases, with 16 bases separating them. CDR3 sequence reads: CASSSGQGGGYNEQFF. The CDR3 nucleotides are TGTGCCAGCAGTTCAGGACAGGGAGGGGGCTACAATGAGCAGTTCTTC. The full variable domain, completed using reference TRBV28 and TRBJ2-1, is DVKVTQSSRYLVKRTGEKVFLECVQDMDHENMFWYRQDPGLGLRLIYFSYDVKMKEKGDIPEGYSVSREKKERFSLILESASTNQTSMYLCASSSGQGGGYNEQFFGPGTRLTVL.

CDR3 nucleotide sequence: TGTGCCAGCACCACCTGGGGCACGGGACAGACGAGCTCCTACGAGCAGTACTTC. Translation: CASTTWGTGQTSSYEQYF. The chain combines TRBV28 with TRBJ2-7; TRBD1 aligns across 7 bases. The germline gives CDR1 MDHEN, CDR2 SYDVKM. The CDR3 runs to 18 residues. Trimming took 7 bases from V and 0 from J; bases not matched to a gene: 18. The full variable domain, in which reference TRBV28 and TRBJ2-7 provide the parts outside the CDR3, is DVKVTQSSRYLVKRTGEKVFLECVQDMDHENMFWYRQDPGLGLRLIYFSYDVKMKEKGDIPEGYSVSREKKERFSLILESASTNQTSMYLCASTTWGTGQTSSYEQYFGPGTRLTVT.